The clone carrying this T cell receptor beta chain was detected many times. Its antigen is unknown. The data belong to a study of regulatory T cells in long-lasting Graves disease. Study-wide findings and caveats: Preferential use of TRBV28, TRBJ1-2 and TRBJ2-5 was seen in persistent disease.

Researchers made TCR beta libraries by using iRepertoire HTBI primers and running Arm-PCR on CDR3 regions. In TCRdb, the multiplex PCR reads were re-called with MiXCR into one record per CDR3 protein. Of about 460,000 distinct CDR3 sequences listed, under 25% were seen once; the top ten hold 10% to 15%. Time point in this sample: persistent/refractory GD, antithyroid drugs over 5 years with positive TRAb. PBMCs provided the RNA from which the TCR library was made. Doctors identified Graves' disease using the American Thyroid Association guidelines. This CDR3 is 14 amino acids long. CDR1 is DFQATT and CDR2 is SNEGSKA in the germline V gene (reference sequence). Trimming removed 2 bases from V and 5 bases from J; junction bases left unmatched: 8.

The sequencing here drew on peripheral blood mononuclear cells (PBMCs), taken when the disease was refractory, from a patient treated with antithyroid drugs. The sequence came from a female donor with Graves disease. This rearrangement joins TRBV20-1 to TRBJ1-1; 7 nucleotides align to TRBD1. CDR3 sequence (DNA): TGCAGTGCTAGATCGGAAGGGGGCTATACTGAAGCTTTCTTT. It specifies CSARSEGGYTEAFF.